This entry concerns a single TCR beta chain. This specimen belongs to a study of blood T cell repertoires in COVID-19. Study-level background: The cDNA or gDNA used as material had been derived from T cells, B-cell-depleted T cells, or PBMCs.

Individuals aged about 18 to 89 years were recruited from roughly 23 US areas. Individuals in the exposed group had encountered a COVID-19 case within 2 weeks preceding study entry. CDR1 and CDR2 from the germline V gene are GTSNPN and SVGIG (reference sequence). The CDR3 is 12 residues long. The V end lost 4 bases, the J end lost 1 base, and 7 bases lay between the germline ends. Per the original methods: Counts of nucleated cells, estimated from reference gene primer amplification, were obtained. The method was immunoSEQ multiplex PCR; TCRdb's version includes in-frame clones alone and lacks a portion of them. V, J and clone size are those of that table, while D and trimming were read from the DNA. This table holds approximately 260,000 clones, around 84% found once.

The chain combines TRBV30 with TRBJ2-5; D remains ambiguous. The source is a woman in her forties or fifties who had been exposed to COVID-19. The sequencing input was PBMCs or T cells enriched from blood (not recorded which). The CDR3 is CAWTYGQETQYF. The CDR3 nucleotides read TGTGCCTGGACGTACGGCCAAGAGACCCAGTACTTC.